These 26 T cell receptor beta chains came from one sample sequenced in a study of blood T cell repertoires in COVID-19. Assay: immunoSEQ multiplex PCR; the TCRdb copy retains only in-frame clones and omits some. Of about 58,000 clones in the sample, around nine tenths are singletons; the top ten hold roughly 13%. What was sequenced was peripheral blood. These receptors all stem from a woman aged 55-70 years with active COVID-19.

The gene calls are TRBV10-3 and TRBJ1-4; perhaps TRBD1 as D (6 bases). Trimming took off 3 bases at V and 8 bases at J, with 16 bases between the two ends. Germline V CDR1 and CDR2: ENHRY, SYGVKD. The CDR3 sequence is 15 residues long. The CDR3 nucleotides are TGTGCCATCAGTGATGTGGCAGGGGACGACGAAAAACTGTTTTTT. Protein sequence: CAISDVAGDDEKLFF.

This clone was picked up one time. This rearrangement joins TRBV5-1 to TRBJ2-7; possibly TRBD2 for D (5 bases). The CDR3 contains 17 residues. V gave up 9 bases and J gave up 0 bases, with 25 bases separating them. Germline lookup yields CDR1 SGHRS and CDR2 YFSETQ. CDR3 sequence: CANTSSSGRRLSYEQYF. CDR3 in DNA: TGCGCCAACACTTCGTCGTCGGGAAGGAGGCTCTCCTACGAGCAGTACTTC. Looking up the rest from reference TRBV5-1 and TRBJ2-7 gives the full variable domain: KAGVTQTPRYLIKTRGQQVTLSCSPISGHRSVSWYQQTPGQGLQFLFEYFSETQRNKGNFPGRFSGRQFSNSRSEMNVSTLELGDSALYLCANTSSSGRRLSYEQYFGPGTRLTVT.

The genes are TRBV30 and TRBJ1-1; 7 bases align to TRBD1. Looked up from germline, CDR1 is GTSNPN and CDR2 is SVGIG (reference sequence). The CDR3 runs 12 residues. Trimming at V came to 8 bases and at J to 5 bases, leaving 8 bases not matched to a gene. The CDR3 bases are TGTGCCGGCGACAGGGCTAGAACTGAAGCTTTCTTT. Protein: CAGDRARTEAFF.

The chain has TRBV9 and TRBJ2-2, with 8 bases matching TRBD1. J lost 4 bases, V lost 0 bases, and 5 bases had no gene match. CDR1 and CDR2 from the germline V gene are SGDLS and YYNGEE. CDR3 size: 16 residues. DNA for the CDR3: TGTGCCAGCAGCGTAGGTGGCAGGGGGCCCACCGGGGAGCTGTTTTTT. Translation gives CASSVGGRGPTGELFF.

This clone was picked up one time. V gene TRBV20-1 combines with J gene TRBJ2-3; D unresolved. V was cut by 3 bases and J by 2 bases, with 15 bases left in between. From germline, CDR1 is DFQATT and CDR2 SNEGSKA (reference sequence). This CDR3 has 15 amino acids. The CDR3 nucleotides read TGCAGTGCTAGTTCTGGATCTGGAGCCACAGATACGCAGTATTTT. It encodes CSASSGSGATDTQYF.

The chain combines TRBV6-6 with TRBJ1-2; tentatively, D is TRBD1 (5 bases). Germline values: CDR1 MNHNY, CDR2 SVGAGI (reference sequence). The CDR3 runs 11 residues. CDR3 nucleotides: TGTGCGTCCGGGGGGGACTATGGCTACACCTTC. This gives the protein CASGGDYGYTF.

The chain is built from TRBV5-1 and TRBJ2-1, with TRBD2 as a possible D gene (5 bases). Trimming took off 0 bases at V and 8 bases at J, with 9 bases between the two ends. The CDR3 sequence is 13 residues long. Germline CDR1 reads SGHRS; CDR2 reads YFSETQ. The CDR3 region is CASSLAGVYEQFF. In DNA, the CDR3 is TGCGCCAGCAGCTTGGCCGGGGTCTATGAGCAGTTCTTC.

This chain uses TRBV7-2 with TRBJ2-2; 7 positions agree with TRBD2. CDR3 length: 16 residues. V lost 3 bases, J lost 0 bases, and 4 bases stayed unmatched. The germline V gene has CDR1 SGHTA and CDR2 FQGNSA. The CDR3, as DNA: TGTGCCAGCAGCTTGGCGGGGGACCCGAACACCGGGGAGCTGTTTTTT. Encoded protein: CASSLAGDPNTGELFF. The full variable domain, with the rest looked up from reference TRBV7-2 and TRBJ2-2, is GAGVSQSPSNKVTEKGKDVELRCDPISGHTALYWYRQSLGQGLEFLIYFQGNSAPDKSGLPSDRFSAERTGGSVSTLTIQRTQQEDSAVYLCASSLAGDPNTGELFFGEGSRLTVL.

The chain is built from TRBV11-2 and TRBJ1-2; D is undetermined. Trimming cost V 5 bases and J 7 bases, with 11 bases left between them. Germline-derived CDR1 and CDR2 are SGHAT and FQNNGV. The CDR3 consists of 12 residues. The CDR3 spells CASSLTGLGYTF. The DNA for the CDR3 is TGTGCCAGCAGCCTCACTGGGCTTGGCTACACCTTC.

The chain employs TRBV27 and TRBJ1-5; D uncertain. V was cut by 4 bases and J by 0 bases, with 16 bases left in between. CDR3 length: 17 amino acids. CDR1 is MNHEY and CDR2 is SMNVEV in the germline V gene (reference sequence). CDR3 protein: CASSYRGPSYSNQPQHF. The DNA of the CDR3 is TGTGCCAGCAGTTATCGGGGTCCCTCTTATAGCAATCAGCCCCAGCATTTT.

The V and J genes are TRBV5-1 and TRBJ2-7; TRBD2 matches 15 bases. Germline V CDR1 and CDR2: SGHRS, YFSETQ. The CDR3 spans 17 residues. V was clipped by 4 bases and J by 0 bases; unmatched bases: 5. The CDR3 DNA sequence: TGCGCCAGCAGCCGGACTAGCGGGGGGGACTTCTCCTACGAGCAGTACTTC. It codes for CASSRTSGGDFSYEQYF. Drawing the rest from reference TRBV5-1 and TRBJ2-7, the complete variable domain is KAGVTQTPRYLIKTRGQQVTLSCSPISGHRSVSWYQQTPGQGLQFLFEYFSETQRNKGNFPGRFSGRQFSNSRSEMNVSTLELGDSALYLCASSRTSGGDFSYEQYFGPGTRLTVT.

The rearrangement joins TRBV5-1 to TRBJ2-5; TRBD2 agrees at 10 bases. Germline CDR1 reads SGHRS; CDR2 reads YFSETQ. The CDR3 is 16 amino acids. With V trimmed by 0 bases and J by 5 bases, 7 bases remained unmatched. The CDR3 DNA follows: TGCGCCAGCAGCTTGGAGGCTAGCGGGGGCTGGGAGACCCAGTACTTC. Translated, it gives CASSLEASGGWETQYF.

V usage is TRBV20-1 and J usage is TRBJ2-3; TRBD2 matches at 13 bases. The germline V gene encodes CDR1 DFQATT and CDR2 SNEGSKA (reference sequence). V was clipped by 3 bases and J by 2 bases; unmatched bases: 5. The CDR3 covers 16 residues. CDR3 in amino acids: CSASPGLAGATDTQYF. CDR3 coding DNA: TGCAGTGCTAGTCCCGGACTAGCGGGGGCCACAGATACGCAGTATTTT.

The CDR3 sequence is CASSKSAGSGANVLTF. As DNA, the CDR3 is TGTGCCAGCAGCAAATCTGCGGGCTCTGGGGCCAACGTCCTGACTTTC. This chain connects TRBV21-1 to TRBJ2-6; the table's D call TRBD2 went unverified against the DNA. TRBV21-1 is termed a pseudogene. The CDR3 is made up of 16 amino acids.

A single count supports this clone. This chain connects TRBV27 to TRBJ1-1; 8 bases are shared with TRBD1. CDR1 is MNHEY, CDR2 SMNVEV, per germline (reference sequence). The CDR3 runs to 14 residues. V shed 6 bases, J shed 6 bases, and the junction held 9 bases outside the gene matches. The DNA of the CDR3 is TGTGCCAGCAGCCGGACAGGGAGTTTCGCTGAAGCTTTCTTT. It translates to CASSRTGSFAEAFF.

The rearrangement links TRBV28 to TRBJ2-7, with a tentative D call TRBD2 (5 bases). Germline CDR1 and CDR2: MDHEN and SYDVKM. The V end was cut by 6 bases, the J end by 1 base, with 13 bases between. CDR3 length: 14 amino acids. The CDR3 loop reads CASSPGIPSYEQYF. The CDR3 DNA reads as TGTGCCAGCAGCCCCGGGATCCCTTCCTACGAGCAGTACTTC.

In its sample, this clone was seen a few times. The rearrangement joins TRBV15 to TRBJ1-2; D not certain. Trimming pared 1 base from V and 4 bases from J, leaving 10 bases between. The CDR3 spans 14 residues. In germline, CDR1 is LNHNV, CDR2 YYDKDF (reference sequence). CDR3 protein: CATSRAPGPYGYTF. The CDR3 region has the DNA TGTGCCACCAGCAGAGCGCCAGGTCCCTATGGCTACACCTTC.

The rearrangement uses TRBV4-3 and TRBJ1-1, with D possibly matching TRBD1 (6 bases). The germline V gene encodes CDR1 LGHNA and CDR2 YSLEER. Trimming took 0 bases from V and 1 from J, leaving 9 bases between them. The CDR3 contains 15 residues. The CDR3 DNA reads as TGCGCCAGCAGCCAAGAGCCAGGGGAGAACACTGAAGCTTTCTTT. It is translated as CASSQEPGENTEAFF.

The J gene is TRBJ2-7, the V gene TRBV6-2 or TRBV6-3; D possibly corresponds to TRBD1 (6 bases). This CDR3 contains 14 residues. Germline assignment: CDR1 MNHEY and CDR2 SVGEGT. Trimming stripped 6 bases from V and 2 bases from J, with 14 bases between. The CDR3 region is CASSETGLTYEQYF. The CDR3, as DNA: TGTGCCAGCAGCGAAACAGGGTTGACCTACGAGCAGTACTTC.

The chain employs TRBV19 and TRBJ2-3; D might be TRBD1 (8 bases). CDR3 length: 13 residues. Germline V gene sequence: CDR1 LNHDA, CDR2 SQIVND (reference sequence). V lost 9 bases and J lost 5, with 15 bases in between. In nucleotides, the CDR3 is TGTGCCAGCCGGACAGGGAGGGGAGATACGCAGTATTTT. Protein product: CASRTGRGDTQYF.

The chain recombines TRBV3-1 (or the pseudogene TRBV3-2) with TRBJ1-2; D perhaps matches TRBD1 (6 bases). V dropped 1 base and J dropped 5 bases, with 11 bases sitting between them. From germline, CDR1 is LGHDT and CDR2 YNNKEL (reference sequence). The CDR3 sequence is 14 residues long. CDR3 sequence reads: CASSQAGQTYGYTF. CDR3 coding DNA: TGTGCCAGCAGCCAAGCCGGACAGACGTATGGCTACACCTTC.

The chain recombines TRBV19 with TRBJ2-2; the D gene could be TRBD1 or TRBD2 (6 bases each). The CDR3 contains 15 residues. Trimming took off 10 bases at V and 0 bases at J, with 15 bases between the two ends. Germline CDR1 LNHDA, CDR2 SQIVND (reference sequence). CDR3: CATRGEASNTGELFF. For the CDR3, the DNA is TGTGCCACTAGGGGGGAGGCCTCGAACACCGGGGAGCTGTTTTTT.

The V call is TRBV11-2, the J call TRBJ2-3, with 7 bases that match TRBD2. Germline V gene lookup returns CDR1 SGHAT and CDR2 FQNNGV. V shed 2 bases, J shed 2 bases, and the junction held 10 bases outside the gene matches. The CDR3 sequence is 17 residues long. The CDR3 is CASSLSPERGLTDTQYF. The DNA of the CDR3 is TGTGCCAGCAGCTTATCCCCCGAGCGGGGCCTCACAGATACGCAGTATTTT.

This rearrangement joins TRBV6-6 to TRBJ1-2; D gene ambiguous. Germline V lookup: CDR1 MNHNY, CDR2 SVGAGI (reference sequence). The CDR3 loop spans 15 amino acids. V lost 0 bases and J lost 8, with 16 bases in between. DNA of the CDR3: TGTGCCAGCAGTTACTCGGGCGAACTAGTGTACGGCTACACCTTC. Protein product: CASSYSGELVYGYTF.

The V and J genes are TRBV12-3 or TRBV12-4 and TRBJ1-2; D perhaps matches TRBD1 (5 bases). Between the trimmed V and J ends, which lost 0 bases and 8 bases, there was a span of 10 bases. The CDR3 runs 13 residues. The CDR3 reads CASSLARGYGYTF. The DNA for the CDR3 is TGTGCCAGCAGTTTAGCGCGGGGCTACGGCTACACCTTC.

This chain connects TRBV18 to TRBJ2-7; D might be TRBD1 (7 bases). V was trimmed by 3 bases and J by 2 bases, leaving 14 bases between them. Germline loops: CDR1 KGHSH, CDR2 LQKENI. There are 15 residues in the CDR3. DNA of the CDR3: TGTGCCAGCTCACCTCAGGGGGGCTTAGCCTACGAGCAGTACTTC. This gives the protein CASSPQGGLAYEQYF.